This T cell receptor (beta chain) originates from a study of blood T cells in healthy people across ages. Concerning this clonotype itself: Its antigen is unknown.

The use of a sample-barcoded 5' primer and a J-beta primer mix characterized a second PCR of roughly 7 to 11 cycles. TCRdb passed the 5' RACE reads through MiXCR, listing each CDR3 protein once. The sample contains over a million distinct CDR3 sequences, almost 60% of which appear only once. Points from the study as a whole: Since the PBMCs were unsorted, naive and antigen-experienced cells could not be conclusively compared.

Trimming shortened V by 6 bases and J by 3 bases, and 18 bases separated the two germline ends. CDR3 length: 14 amino acids. CDR1 is SQVTM, CDR2 ANQGSEA, per germline. Total RNA, at least 5.5 micrograms per sample, was extracted from PBMCs. Sequenced: blood. The rearrangement joins TRBV29-1 to TRBJ2-7, with D possibly being TRBD1 (6 bases). The origin of this receptor is a man younger than 35 in good health. CDR3 DNA: TGCAGCGTAGGGCCTAGGACAGATATCTACGAGCAGTACTTC. Its protein is CSVGPRTDIYEQYF.